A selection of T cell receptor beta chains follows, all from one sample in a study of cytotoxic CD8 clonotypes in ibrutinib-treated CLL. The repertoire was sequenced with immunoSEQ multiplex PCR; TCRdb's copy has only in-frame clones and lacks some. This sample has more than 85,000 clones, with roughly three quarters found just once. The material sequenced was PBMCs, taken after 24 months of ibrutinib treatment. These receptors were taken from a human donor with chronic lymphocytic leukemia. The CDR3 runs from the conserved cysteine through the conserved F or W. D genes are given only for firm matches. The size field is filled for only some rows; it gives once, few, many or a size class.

TGTGCCAGCAGTTTAAGAGGGGCCAACGTCCTGACTTTC	CASSLRGANVLTF	TRBJ2-6	TRBV28	-	-
TGTGCCAGCAGCCCCTTTCAAACAGGGGTGGGACAGCCCCAGCATTTT	CASSPFQTGVGQPQHF	TRBJ1-5	TRBV7-8	TRBD1	-
TGTGCCAGCAAAACCCACGGGGCCCAGGGAATCTACGAGCAGTACTTC	CASKTHGAQGIYEQYF	TRBJ2-7	TRBV28	-	-
TGTGCCAGTAGTATTGGTAAACAGGATTCCGAAAAACTGTTTTTT	CASSIGKQDSEKLFF	TRBJ1-4	TRBV19	-	few
TGTGCCAGCAGTTTAGGGACAGGCCACACTGAAGCTTTCTTT	CASSLGTGHTEAFF	TRBJ1-1	TRBV27	TRBD1	-
TGTGCCAGCAGAACCTCAAGGCGGACTAGCAACGAGCAGTTCTTC	CASRTSRRTSNEQFF	TRBJ2-1	TRBV6-5	TRBD2	-
TGTGCCAGCAGCTTATTACAGGGGATTGAGCAGTTCTTC	CASSLLQGIEQFF	TRBJ2-1	TRBV7-3	TRBD1	few
TGTGCCAGCAGTGAAGCACGGAACACCGGGGAGCTGTTTTTT	CASSEARNTGELFF	TRBJ2-2	TRBV6-1	-	-
TGTGCCAGCAGCTTAGATTTCACGGGGGCAGAGTCTGAAGCTTTCTTT	CASSLDFTGAESEAFF	TRBJ1-1	TRBV7-9	-	-
TGTGCCAGTAGCCTTAGGACAGGGGAAAAACTGTTTTTT	CASSLRTGEKLFF	TRBJ1-4	TRBV19	TRBD1	-
TGTGCCAGCAGCCCCCTAGCGGGAGCGGACACCGGGGAGCTGTTTTTT	CASSPLAGADTGELFF	TRBJ2-2	TRBV27	TRBD2	-
TGTGCCAGCAGTTTATCGTGGACAGGGGGATCTTTGGGGAATTCACCCCTCCACTTT	CASSLSWTGGSLGNSPLHF	TRBJ1-6	TRBV27	TRBD1	-
TGTGCCAGCAGCTTAGCGAGAGGACTCAGCTCCTACAATGAGCAGTTCTTC	CASSLARGLSSYNEQFF	TRBJ2-1	TRBV7-2	-	-
TGCGCCAGCAGCTTGGCTAGGGCAGGGCCCCGTGAAGAGCAGTACTTC	CASSLARAGPREEQYF	TRBJ2-7	TRBV5-1	-	-
TGTGCCTGGAGTGTAGCCCCGATGGGGCGAGCTTTCTTT	CAWSVAPMGRAFF	TRBJ1-1	TRBV30	-	-